This entry describes one T cell receptor beta chain. Its recognized antigen is unknown. The record has no base qualities; no much larger clone is one base away. The cohort was made up of approximately 670 healthy bone marrow donors. Cohort members were all nominally healthy when sampled, although unrecorded immune exposures were likely present. The donor was CMV seronegative and belonged to the group of 380 or so seronegative cohort members. Every donor gave a peripheral blood sample, and the peripheral blood mononuclear cells from that sample were used for TCR beta sequencing. Genomic DNA was extracted from the blood cell samples with the Qiagen DNeasy Blood Extraction Kit. Library prep was done by the immunoSEQ multiplex PCR assay. A mixture of 60 forward primers for TCR Vbeta segments and 13 reverse primers for TCR Jbeta segments was used in the multiplex PCR. A multiplex PCR assay on genomic DNA amplified the CDR3 region of rearranged TCR beta genes. On the Illumina HiSeq System, the amplified TCR beta libraries were sequenced as 87-base-pair reads. On the study's bioinformatics: A later analysis counted about 76 million unique TCR beta chains across the 500 to 850 repertoires, and around 12 million of these chains were shared by at least two donors. Raw reads were error-corrected and collapsed into unique sequences by a nearest-neighbor algorithm in which closely related sequences were merged to remove PCR and sequencing errors. CDR3 sequences were aligned to IMGT reference sequences to assign V, D and J gene segments. For a sequence to be retained, at least a six-nucleotide match to both a V gene segment and a J gene segment was required. A rearrangement was called productive if the CDR3 had no stop codons and remained in frame with V and J, and every other rearrangement was called non-productive. CDR3 was defined according to IMGT convention as the region running from the second conserved V-encoded cysteine to the conserved J-encoded phenylalanine. Sequences without an unambiguous match to a single V gene segment were excluded from the earlier analysis of several hundred of the donors. An earlier analysis of just under 600 of the donors called V segments functional above 56.7% productive rearrangements and segregating when the between-donor standard deviation exceeded 5%. A statistical classification framework was built to diagnose cytomegalovirus status from the catalog of TCR beta chain sequences. V and J gene assignment, in a later analysis, came from comparing TCR nucleotide sequences with IMGT/GENE-DB human TR gene sequences. The TCRdist pipeline was used in a later analysis to assign CDR3 sequences and most-parsimonious VDJ recombination scenarios. In a later analysis, each TCR beta chain was defined by its CDR3 amino acid sequence together with its V-gene family, and reads without a unique V-gene family were excluded. To address suspected cross-contamination and a sequencing artifact, a later analysis removed around 590 highly shared, low-generation-probability nucleotide sequences. In a later analysis, a clonal expansion index was calculated for each public chain from normalized within-repertoire ranks of inferred template counts. Generation probabilities in a later analysis came from a VDJ recombination model fitted to out-of-frame rearrangements, and those results were checked against IGoR. Hypergeometric tests were used in a later analysis to score TCR-TCR, TCR-HLA and TCR-CMV co-occurrence, with a repertoire-size bias correction applied to the TCR pairs. A later analysis estimated false discovery rates by permuting HLA or CMV assignments 20 times. In a later analysis, co-occurring TCRs were grouped with DBSCAN, and TCRdist sequence similarity was added when clustering was performed within HLA-allele-positive subsets. Repertoires with fewer than 30,000 or more than 120,000 public chains were left out of co-occurrence clustering, as were four to six repertoires with anomalous nucleotide sharing. As stored in TCRdb, this immuneACCESS dataset retains in-frame rearrangements with V and J assigned. A fraction of the clones does not appear; measured against another copy, unresolved V genes explain less than half of the discrepancy, and the remainder lacks a known reason. V and J calls and clone size are as listed in that table; D and trimming were resolved from the DNA. Here the sample has fewer than 200,000 clones; about 88% occur a single time. The ten largest account for 0.2% to 0.3% of the sample.

This sample was included in a study of cytomegalovirus exposure and HLA in healthy donors (dated by TCRdb to between 2016 and 2019). General notes on the study: An earlier analysis of about 530 of the donors reported approximately 260 Gb of sequence data and 95 million to 140 million unique TCR beta sequences obtained from about 180 million T cells. The aim of the study was to test whether cataloging public T cell receptors could identify signatures of past pathogen exposure. A later genetic analysis used genome-wide SNP genotypes for about three fifths of the roughly 700 donors, treating that subset as a discovery cohort. The number of typed donors differed by locus: roughly 629-630 for A, B, C, DRB1 and DQB1; 522 for DQA1; some 610 for DPA1; and about 450 for DPB1. In addition to the first cohort of hundreds of subjects, a separate validation cohort of about 120 different subjects was used. Roughly 5 DR-DQ haplotypes were treated as single units for association and clustering because of strong linkage in the cohort. An earlier analysis of 587 of the donors used high-throughput TCR beta sequencing to judge whether each TCR beta V gene segment behaved as functional or pseudogenic. To predict cytomegalovirus infection status, the study brought together high-throughput TCR immunosequencing, statistical association of individual TCRs with disease status, and machine learning. To study patterns of TCR occurrence, a later analysis re-analyzed previously published TCR beta repertoires from 600 to 750 donors and added high-resolution HLA genotyping. All discovery cohort repertoires had been generated on a single sequencing platform. Among the roughly 400 genotyped donors, under 90% belonged to the genetic ancestry cluster associated with self-reported Caucasian donors. An early release that covered some 640 HLA-typed donors contained approximately 300 gigabases of sequencing data and 85 million to 100 million unique TCR sequences. Donor age, sex, ethnicity and CMV serostatus were compiled together with the repertoire data. The later analysis used no new phenotypic data to find candidate immune exposures, relying instead on TCR beta sequences and their occurrence across donors. HLA typing included class I and class II loci at four-digit resolution. On average, about 200,000 unique TCR beta nucleotide sequences were sequenced per donor among 300 to 500 genotyped donors of the cohort, with roughly 18% of those sequences being non-productive. Using immunosequencing, the study profiled T cell repertoires from 666 subjects and related those repertoires to cytomegalovirus serostatus. The paper as a whole reports these results and caveats: According to a later analysis, most CMV-associated TCR beta chains appeared to be HLA-restricted, and the HLA associations seemed to be driven largely by CMV exposure. A group of highly shared sequence variants was considered likely to be a technical artifact of the sequencing pipeline. According to a later analysis, parvovirus B19, influenza, CMV and Epstein-Barr virus appeared linked to several top co-occurrence clusters. Most TCR sequences were seen in very few donors, while some public TCRs were found in many individuals. A later genetic analysis reported fewer N-insertions in productive TCRs among donors in an Asian-associated ancestry cluster than the roughly 720-donor mean. A further reported finding was that TCR beta sequences accurately predicted the HLA-A and HLA-B alleles for most subjects in the first cohort. Because HLA typing was missing for some donors at each locus, association tests included only the typed subset. In an earlier analysis of approximately 590 of the donors, most TCR beta V segments were observed in productive rearrangements about 87% or about 30% of the time, broadly matching IMGT annotations. Some IMGT-functional V segments, including TRBV6-2 and TRBV6-3, could not be distinguished by the 87-base-pair reads and were therefore excluded. Linkage disequilibrium might explain the correlated functional status among segregating V segments, but an unknown experimental factor could not be ruled out. An association between a missense DCLRE1C variant and V-gene and J-gene trimming of TCR beta chains was found in a later genetic analysis and replicated in an independent cohort. A later analysis associated 17,000 or so TCR beta sequences with specific HLA alleles at a false discovery rate of 0.05. In vitro tests confirmed that a few of the cytomegalovirus-associated TCR beta chains recognize cytomegalovirus antigens. Roughly uniform sequencing depth across donors was assumed in presence/absence analyses, although this assumption may not hold. Only TCR beta chains were sequenced in this cohort, and the absence of alpha or paired-chain data limited detectable features. A total of about 180 TCR beta chains were listed by the study as associated with cytomegalovirus. In a later analysis, HLA-associated TCR beta chains were found to be more clonally expanded and to have lower generation probabilities than equally common non-associated chains. For the cohort, immune exposure information was limited to CMV serostatus. In a later analysis, the rate of TCR association differed among HLA loci, with DRB1 alleles having the most associated TCRs and HLA-C alleles having the fewest. Assigning TCR associations to individual alleles was difficult when HLA alleles, especially DR and DQ, strongly co-occurred. Because counts were too low, roughly 16 rarely observed V segments, including chromosome 9 orphons, were left out of the earlier analysis of 500 to 650 of the donors. The authors suggested that the approach could potentially be extended to other disease states and immunological phenotypes. The classifier was reported to diagnose cytomegalovirus status with high specificity and sensitivity in both the original cohort and the validation cohort.

Relative to germline, V is missing 7 bases and J is missing 3 bases, with 2 bases of the junction outside any gene match. Inclusive of the bounding cysteine and phenylalanine, the CDR3 is 14 residues long. The sequence is cut down to CDR3 DNA, 42 bases in frame from base 1. The germline V gene supplies CDR1 SNHLY and CDR2 FYNNEI. The rearranged chain carries TRBV2 and TRBJ2-1, with 11 bases matching TRBD2. The specimen was PBMCs. This clonotype was sampled from a girl less than two years old in good health and CMV-seronegative. DNA sequence: TGTGCCAGCACTAGCGGGAGGATCTACAATGAGCAGTTCTTC. It encodes CASTSGRIYNEQFF.